This T cell receptor (beta chain) was observed in a study of tumor and adjacent non-tumor tissue in lung cancer. The library came from three nested PCR rounds adapted from ARM-PCR protocols. TCRdb ran MiXCR on the multiplex PCR reads and lists one entry per CDR3 protein. The table includes under 250,000 distinct CDR3 sequences, 71% detected once. RNA was extracted from bulk tissue without any cell sorting. Chemotherapy-naive patients with new lung cancer underwent thoracic surgery in China, August–late 2014. Ten or more counts support this clonotype. CDR1 and CDR2 from the germline V gene are LGHNA and YNFKEQ. The CDR3 totals 14 residues. V lost 5 bases and J 2 bases, leaving 13 bases between the germline ends.

The material sequenced was lung tumor tissue. The chain recombines TRBV4-2 with TRBJ2-7; D is tentatively TRBD1 or TRBD2 (6 bases each). The TCR was taken from a man in his fifties or sixties with non-small cell lung cancer. The CDR3 coding sequence is TGTGCCAGCAGCGCCTTCGGGGGCGCCTACGAGCAGTACTTC. It translates to CASSAFGGAYEQYF.